Listed below are T cell receptor beta chains from one sample, sequenced in a study of T cells after yellow fever vaccination. TCRdb used MiXCR to reprocess the 5' RACE reads, holding one entry per CDR3 protein. The data contain about 320,000 distinct CDR3 sequences, roughly an eighth of them singletons. The sample here was CD4+ T cells sorted from PBMCs, taken 15 days after the yellow fever booster vaccination. Every receptor here comes from a man between 18 and 35 years old who received the YFV17D yellow fever vaccine. CDR3s include the opening cysteine and the closing phenylalanine or tryptophan. D genes are given only for firm matches. Clone size is shown for a subset of rows, as once, few, many or a class of expanded clone.

NA,TRBV5-1,NA,TRBJ2-1,TGCGCCAGCAGCGACAGTAGCTCCTACAATGAGCAGTTCTTC,CASSDSSSYNEQFF
NA,TRBV4-2,few,TRBJ1-1,TGTGCCAGCAGGGCTGAGGGGAGCCACTACACTGAAGCTTTCTTT,CASRAEGSHYTEAFF
NA,TRBV12-3/TRBV12-4,many,TRBJ1-1,TGTGCCAGCAGTTTTTCCAGGAGGGACACTGAAGCTTTCTTT,CASSFSRRDTEAFF
TRBD1,TRBV11-2,NA,TRBJ2-3,TGTGCCAGCAGCGCGCGGGCCGGGGCCTCAGGGGGCGATACGCAGTATTTT,CASSARAGASGGDTQYF
NA,TRBV6-2/TRBV6-3,NA,TRBJ1-1,TGTGCCAGCAGAGGGAGTTGGGGGGCCCCGCTGCCGGCTTTCTTT,CASRGSWGAPLPAFF
NA,TRBV6-2/TRBV6-3,NA,TRBJ2-3,TGTGCCAGCAGTCGACGGGGGGCCGGGACAGATACGCAGTATTTT,CASSRRGAGTDTQYF
NA,TRBV7-2,few,TRBJ2-5,TGTGCCAGCTCCGACCATAGCGGTGGCCAAGAGACCCAGTACTTC,CASSDHSGGQETQYF
NA,TRBV9,few,TRBJ1-1,TGTGCCAGCAGCGTAGCTCACGTGAACACTGAAGCTTTCTTT,CASSVAHVNTEAFF
NA,TRBV18,few,TRBJ2-1,TGTGCCAGCTCACACCTCGACAGTGAGCAGTTCTTC,CASSHLDSEQFF
TRBD1,TRBV4-1,few,TRBJ1-2,TGCGCCAGCAGCCAAGACCGGGGGACAGGGGGCTATGGCTACACCTTC,CASSQDRGTGGYGYTF
TRBD2,TRBV23-1,few,TRBJ2-3,TGCGCCAGCAGTCAATTGACTAGCGGGGGCACAGATACGCAGTATTTT,CASSQLTSGGTDTQYF
NA,TRBV5-1,NA,TRBJ2-5,TGCGCCAGCGGGGCAGGGCAGGGCCAAGAGACCCAGTACTTC,CASGAGQGQETQYF
NA,TRBV12-3/TRBV12-4,few,TRBJ2-3,TGTGCCAGCAGGAAGACAGGCACAGATACGCAGTATTTT,CASRKTGTDTQYF
NA,TRBV7-2,few,TRBJ2-2,TGTGCCAGCAGCTTAAGGCAATCCGGGGAGCTGTTTTTT,CASSLRQSGELFF
NA,TRBV5-1,NA,TRBJ2-3,TGCGCCAGCAGCAAAGGGACGAGGGGAAATACAGATACGCAGTATTTT,CASSKGTRGNTDTQYF
NA,TRBV5-5,NA,TRBJ2-7,TGTGCCAGCAGCTTGGTGCTTATGGGGTCCAACTACGGGACATTGGCCTACGAGCAGTACTTC,CASSLVLMGSNYGTLAYEQYF
TRBD1,TRBV4-1,once,TRBJ2-4,TGCGCCAGCCGCTCACGGCTGGCAGGGGGCGGCAAAAACATTCAGTACTTC,CASRSRLAGGGKNIQYF
NA,TRBV18,NA,TRBJ1-1,TGTGCCAGCTCCCACTCGGGGACTGAAGCTTTCTTT,CASSHSGTEAFF
TRBD2,TRBV4-3,few,TRBJ2-5,TGCGCCAGCAGCCAAGAGTTCAGCGGGGGAGAGACCCAGTACTTC,CASSQEFSGGETQYF
TRBD2,TRBV6-2/TRBV6-3,many,TRBJ2-7,TGTGCCAGCAGTTACCGTGCAGCGGGGGGCTACTACGAGCAGTACTTC,CASSYRAAGGYYEQYF
NA,TRBV20-1,few,TRBJ2-1,TGCAGTGCCAAAACTCGGGGTGAGCAGTTCTTC,CSAKTRGEQFF
TRBD1,TRBV7-9,NA,TRBJ2-5,TGTGCCAGCAGCCCCACAGGGGCAGAGACCCAGTACTTC,CASSPTGAETQYF
NA,TRBV30,few,TRBJ1-2,TGTGCCTGGAGTGTGACAACCTACTATGGCTACACCTTC,CAWSVTTYYGYTF
NA,TRBV2,NA,TRBJ1-5,TGTGCCAGCATGGGGGATAGCAATCAGCCCCAGCATTTT,CASMGDSNQPQHF
TRBD1,TRBV7-2,few,TRBJ1-2,TGTGCCAGCAGCAGGACCGGGACAGGGGGCCATGGCTACACCTTC,CASSRTGTGGHGYTF
TRBD1,TRBV6-1,few,TRBJ1-2,TGTGCCAGCAGCCGGGACAGGTTGTCGGGAGGCTACACCTTC,CASSRDRLSGGYTF
NA,TRBV5-1,few,TRBJ2-5,TGCGCCAGCAGCTTGAATCAGGCAAACCAAGAGACCCAGTACTTC,CASSLNQANQETQYF
NA,TRBV7-2,NA,TRBJ1-1,TGTGCCAGCAGCTCCCAAGACGGGAACACTGAAGCTTTCTTT,CASSSQDGNTEAFF
NA,TRBV5-1,NA,TRBJ2-7,TGCGCCAGCAGCCAGGGGACGGACCCCTCCTACGAGCAGTACTTC,CASSQGTDPSYEQYF
NA,TRBV7-9,NA,TRBJ1-4,TGTGCCAGCAGCTTGTCGCAGTCTAATGAAAAACTGTTTTTT,CASSLSQSNEKLFF
TRBD2,TRBV4-1,many,TRBJ2-5,TGCGCCAGCAGCCAAGGACTAGCGGGGGAAGAGACCCAGTACTTC,CASSQGLAGEETQYF
TRBD1,TRBV10-3,few,TRBJ2-7,TGTGCCATCGGGACAGGGTTCGACGAGCAGTACTTC,CAIGTGFDEQYF
NA,TRBV30,few,TRBJ2-1,TGTGCCTGGAGTGGGGGGACTCCCAGCTCCTACAATGAGCAGTTCTTC,CAWSGGTPSSYNEQFF
NA,TRBV12-3/TRBV12-4,NA,TRBJ2-4,TGTGCCAGCAGTTTAGGGGGGCTAGCAGGGAACATTCAGTACTTC,CASSLGGLAGNIQYF
TRBD1,TRBV7-9,few,TRBJ1-2,TGTGCCAGCAGCTTAGAACAGGGGAAAACCTTC,CASSLEQGKTF
NA,TRBV7-3,few,TRBJ1-2,TGTGCCAGCAGCCAAAACAGGGATGATGGCTACACCTTC,CASSQNRDDGYTF
TRBD2,TRBV7-6,many,TRBJ2-2,TGTGCCAGCAGCCCGGGGACTACCAAAACCGGGGAGCTGTTTTTT,CASSPGTTKTGELFF
NA,TRBV7-3,NA,TRBJ1-1,TGTGCCAGCAGCTTTTCCAGGGGTGATGAAGCTTTCTTT,CASSFSRGDEAFF
TRBD2,TRBV4-2,NA,TRBJ2-7,TGTGCCAGCAGCCAAGTCGGTAGCGGGGTAAGCTACGAGCAGTACTTC,CASSQVGSGVSYEQYF
NA,TRBV5-1,NA,TRBJ2-1,TGCGCCAGCAGCGGCACAGGGTTAGGGGAGCAGTTCTTC,CASSGTGLGEQFF
NA,TRBV5-4,NA,TRBJ1-2,TGTGCCAGCAGAGATGGGGGGTCTTTCGGTGGCTACACCTTC,CASRDGGSFGGYTF
NA,TRBV30,NA,TRBJ1-4,TGTGCCTGGAAGGATCCGGCAGCAACTAATGAAAAACTGTTTTTT,CAWKDPAATNEKLFF
TRBD2,TRBV30,NA,TRBJ2-5,TGTGCCACCCGGGGGGGACGGAGTAGTGGGACCCAGTACTTC,CATRGGRSSGTQYF
NA,TRBV2,NA,TRBJ2-4,TGTGCCAGCAGGGCAGGGATGGGCATTCAGTACTTC,CASRAGMGIQYF
NA,TRBV10-3,few,TRBJ2-1,TGTGCCATCAGAGCTCACGGGACAAAGTACAATGAGCAGTTCTTC,CAIRAHGTKYNEQFF
NA,TRBV2,few,TRBJ1-1,TGTGCCAGCAGCCAGGACACGTGGGAGTCAAAGGCTTTCTTT,CASSQDTWESKAFF
NA,TRBV4-2,few,TRBJ2-3,TGTGCCAGCAGCCAAGATTGGGCTACCGGGGCCACTAGCACAGATACGCAGTATTTT,CASSQDWATGATSTDTQYF
NA,TRBV6-5,NA,TRBJ1-5,TGTGCCAGCAGTTACTCGATTGATCAGCCCCAGCATTTT,CASSYSIDQPQHF
NA,TRBV28,NA,TRBJ1-6,TGTGCCAGCAGTTTAAACAGGCTATATAATTCACCCCTCCACTTT,CASSLNRLYNSPLHF
TRBD1,TRBV3-1,NA,TRBJ2-3,TGTGCCAGCAGCCAGACTCGGACAGGAACCACAGATACGCAGTATTTT,CASSQTRTGTTDTQYF
NA,TRBV12-3/TRBV12-4,NA,TRBJ1-2,TGTGCCAGCAGTTTCCGCAGGGGCGGCGGCTACACCTTC,CASSFRRGGGYTF
NA,TRBV18,NA,TRBJ1-1,TGTGCCAGCTCACAGGGCGGGGGTGAAGCTTTCTTT,CASSQGGGEAFF
NA,TRBV6-5,few,TRBJ1-6,TGTGCCAGCAGTTACGCCCCGGCACGGAGGATTGACGGGTCACCCCTCCACTTT,CASSYAPARRIDGSPLHF